The 18 T cell receptor beta chains reported below all come from one sample, sequenced in a study of early T cells in non-severe SARS-CoV-2 infection (dated by TCRdb to the early 2020s). The receptor library was made with 5' RACE. TCRdb names NextSeq 500 as the instrument used. TCRdb passed the public sequencing reads through fastp at Q25 and MiXCR, retaining productive beta sequences. Rows matching on CDR3 protein sequence are summarized as one entry with the most common DNA and genes. Across this sample there are some 81,000 distinct CDR3 sequences, with over 9% seen only once. The top ten clonotypes cover 4.8% of the sample. Sequencing was done on a sample of whole blood. The receptor set was obtained from an adult who was a healthcare worker with PCR-confirmed SARS-CoV-2 infection or an uninfected control (not recorded which).

This clonotype was detected many times. V usage is TRBV5-4 and J usage is TRBJ2-7; D may be TRBD1 or TRBD2 (5 bases each). This CDR3 has 14 residues. Per germline, CDR1 SGHNT and CDR2 YYREEE (reference sequence). Between the trimmed V and J ends, which lost 4 bases and 3 bases, there was a span of 14 bases. The CDR3 DNA reads TGTGCCAGCAGCGACGGGGCTACTAACTACGAGCAGTACTTC. Protein sequence: CASSDGATNYEQYF.

This clonotype was picked up many times. The chain recombines TRBV5-4 with TRBJ2-7; D may be TRBD1 or TRBD2 (5 bases each). Germline assignment: CDR1 SGHNT and CDR2 YYREEE (reference sequence). The V end lost 0 bases, the J end lost 1 base, and 11 bases lay between the germline ends. This CDR3 region has 15 residues. For the CDR3, the DNA is TGTGCCAGCAGCTTGGCCGGGACCCTTTCCTACGAGCAGTACTTC. It yields the protein CASSLAGTLSYEQYF.

This clonotype was found many times. The chain is built from TRBV7-2 and TRBJ2-1, with D perhaps matching TRBD2 (6 bases). Germline lookup yields CDR1 SGHTA and CDR2 FQGNSA. The CDR3 loop spans 15 amino acids. V gave up 5 bases and J gave up 4 bases, with 15 bases separating them. The CDR3: CASSRAGLHYNEQFF. CDR3 coding DNA: TGTGCCAGCAGCCGGGCGGGACTGCATTACAATGAGCAGTTCTTC.

The rearrangement joins TRBV5-5 to TRBJ2-7; 11 positions agree with TRBD2. With V trimmed by 4 bases and J by 5 bases, 11 bases remained unmatched. The CDR3 loop spans 16 amino acids. Per germline, CDR1 SGHKS and CDR2 YYEKEE (reference sequence). The DNA of the CDR3 is TGTGCCAGCAGCCCCCAACTAGCGGGAGTTGTCCACGAGCAGTACTTC. This codes for CASSPQLAGVVHEQYF.

This clonotype occurred many times. The J gene is TRBJ2-3, the V gene TRBV11-2, with 9 positions matching TRBD2. The CDR3 is made up of 16 amino acids. Germline trimming cut 5 bases from V and 2 bases from J; bases unmatched to any gene: 8. Germline V gene lookup returns CDR1 SGHAT and CDR2 FQNNGV. This chain's CDR3 is CASSTLAGLLTDTQYF. The CDR3, as DNA: TGTGCCAGCAGCACACTAGCGGGCCTCCTCACAGATACGCAGTATTTT.

At least ten counts were recorded for this clonotype. This chain joins TRBV6-4 and TRBJ2-3, with a weak D call TRBD1 (5 bases). This CDR3 has 17 amino acids. V lost 0 bases, J lost 5 bases, and 18 bases lay in between. Germline V CDR1 and CDR2: MRHNA, SNTAGT. The CDR3 DNA reads TGTGCCAGCAGTGACTCGAAGCCAGGGAAAGTGAAAGATACGCAGTATTTT. Translating gives CASSDSKPGKVKDTQYF.

This clonotype has more than one count but fewer than ten. The chain is built from TRBV20-1 and TRBJ2-7, with D perhaps given as TRBD1 or TRBD2 (6 bases each). This CDR3 contains 13 residues. CDR1 and CDR2 (germline): DFQATT, SNEGSKA (reference sequence). CDR3 residues: CGSNRGLAYEQYF. The CDR3 DNA follows: TGCGGATCTAATCGGGGGCTAGCCTACGAGCAGTACTTC.

The rearrangement uses TRBV5-6 and TRBJ2-3; 7 nucleotides align to TRBD1. After removal of 3 bases from V and 6 bases from J, the junction contained 7 bases not matched to a gene. Per germline, CDR1 SGHDT and CDR2 YYEEEE. This CDR3 is 14 amino acids long. The CDR3 sequence: CASSYGTVSDTQYF. The CDR3 DNA reads as TGTGCCAGCAGCTACGGGACAGTATCGGATACGCAGTATTTT.

The chain employs TRBV28 and TRBJ2-7; maybe TRBD1 (7 bases). Germline CDR1 and CDR2: MDHEN and SYDVKM. The CDR3 length is 17 residues. Trimming left V 4 bases short and J 4 bases short, with 23 bases between. This chain's CDR3 is CASSSTLTGRIPYEQYF. The CDR3 nucleotides read TGTGCCAGCAGTTCAACCCTGACAGGGAGGATCCCTTACGAGCAGTACTTC. Looking up the rest from reference TRBV28 and TRBJ2-7 gives the full variable domain: DVKVTQSSRYLVKRTGEKVFLECVQDMDHENMFWYRQDPGLGLRLIYFSYDVKMKEKGDIPEGYSVSREKKERFSLILESASTNQTSMYLCASSSTLTGRIPYEQYFGPGTRLTVT.

V gene TRBV20-1 combines with J gene TRBJ2-7; 11 positions agree with TRBD1. Looked up from germline, CDR1 is DFQATT and CDR2 is SNEGSKA (reference sequence). V was clipped by 5 bases and J by 3 bases; unmatched bases: 6. There are 14 residues in the CDR3. CDR3 in amino acids: CSAPGQGVNYEQYF. The CDR3 DNA is TGCAGTGCTCCGGGACAGGGGGTGAACTACGAGCAGTACTTC.

A few counts support this clonotype. J is TRBJ2-1 and V is TRBV3-1; tentative D call: TRBD2 (5 bases). Trimming stripped 9 bases from V and 8 bases from J, with 11 bases between. The CDR3 loop spans 11 amino acids. Germline V CDR1 and CDR2: LGHDT, YNNKEL (reference sequence). This CDR3 reads CASTAADEQFF. For the CDR3, the DNA is TGTGCCAGTACAGCGGCCGATGAGCAGTTCTTC.

The chain combines TRBV28 with TRBJ2-2; 7 bases align to TRBD1. The CDR3 is 14 residues long. Losses at the gene ends were 5 bases for V and 4 bases for J; bases not matched to a gene: 4. Germline assignment: CDR1 MDHEN and CDR2 SYDVKM. In DNA form, the CDR3 reads TGTGCCAGCAGTGACAGGGCTCCCACCGGGGAGCTGTTTTTT. It specifies CASSDRAPTGELFF.

This clonotype was observed a few times. The CDR3 nucleotides are TGTGCCAGCAGCGTAGCTGGAGCGGGAGGGCCAGAAGATACGCAGTATTTT. Translated: CASSVAGAGGPEDTQYF. The J gene is TRBJ2-3, the V gene TRBV9; 10 bases match TRBD2. Germline CDR1 SGDLS, CDR2 YYNGEE. This CDR3 contains 17 residues. V lost 0 bases, J lost 5 bases, and 9 bases stayed unmatched.

V is TRBV3-1 and J is TRBJ2-1; the D is unclear. The germline CDR1 and CDR2 sequences are LGHDT and YNNKEL (reference sequence). This CDR3 has 14 amino acids. The V end lost 4 bases, the J end lost 6 bases, and 13 bases lay between the germline ends. CDR3 residues: CASSPARASNEQFF. The CDR3 DNA sequence: TGTGCCAGCAGCCCGGCTAGAGCAAGCAATGAGCAGTTCTTC.

The rearrangement uses TRBV10-3 and TRBJ1-3, with D unresolved. Germline CDR1 is ENHRY and CDR2 is SYGVKD. CDR3 length: 15 amino acids. Trimming shortened V by 6 bases and J by 0 bases, and 12 bases separated the two germline ends. DNA for the CDR3: TGTGCCATCAGAGACGCCGGTTTCTCTGGAAACACCATATATTTT. Translating gives CAIRDAGFSGNTIYF.

This clonotype has just a few counts. This chain links TRBV29-1 with TRBJ2-7; 9 nucleotides line up with TRBD2. With 7 bases clipped from V and 4 bases from J, the junction kept 8 bases outside the gene matches. Germline V CDR1 and CDR2: SQVTM, ANQGSEA. CDR3 length equals 13 residues. DNA of the CDR3: TGCAGCGCTGGCGGGAGGGCCGTTTACGAGCAGTACTTC. This codes for CSAGGRAVYEQYF.

This clonotype was found a few times. The rearrangement joins TRBV3-1 to TRBJ2-3; D is undetermined. CDR1 LGHDT and CDR2 YNNKEL come from the germline V gene (reference sequence). This CDR3 is 13 amino acids long. Trimming took off 4 bases at V and 0 bases at J, with 5 bases between the two ends. The CDR3 sequence: CASSRYSTDTQYF. The CDR3 DNA follows: TGTGCCAGCAGCCGGTACAGCACAGATACGCAGTATTTT.

J is TRBJ2-3 and V is TRBV4-1; D may be TRBD1 (5 bases). Trimming left V 0 bases short and J 3 bases short, with 10 bases between. This CDR3 has 15 amino acids. Per the germline V gene, CDR1 is MGHRA and CDR2 is YSYEKL. CDR3 in amino acids: CASSQEGVVTDTQYF. In nucleotides, the CDR3 is TGCGCCAGCAGCCAAGAAGGGGTCGTGACAGATACGCAGTATTTT.